This passage covers 14 T cell receptor beta chains from one sample sequenced in a study of T cells in Graves' hyperthyroidism and ophthalmopathy. Template material for amplifying TCR beta CDR3 regions consisted of RNA transcripts. Researchers ran a first-round RT-PCR on the TCR CDR3 using the HTBI primer set. From the multiplex PCR reads, TCRdb called clonotypes with MiXCR, one entry per CDR3 protein. The sample consists of some 580,000 distinct CDR3 sequences, approximately 15% of them appearing once. The sequenced sample consisted of blood. Receptors originate from a woman in her 40s with Graves' ophthalmopathy.

This clonotype was observed at least ten times. The chain employs TRBV11-2 and TRBJ2-7; possibly TRBD2 for D (7 bases). V was pared by 10 bases and J by 5 bases, with 15 bases between. CDR3 length: 12 amino acids. The V gene's germline CDR1 is SGHAT and CDR2 FQNNGV. The CDR3 loop reads CATTEGGHEQYF. CDR3 DNA sequence: TGTGCCACCACGGAGGGGGGGCACGAGCAGTACTTC.

The chain combines TRBV2 with TRBJ2-5; the D gene is possibly TRBD2 (5 bases). This CDR3 comprises 12 residues. V shed 5 bases and J shed 4 bases, with 8 bases lying between them. The V gene's germline CDR1 is SNHLY and CDR2 FYNNEI. CDR3 region: CASSLLVETQYF. The CDR3 region has the DNA TGTGCCAGCAGTTTACTAGTAGAGACCCAGTACTTC.

There are many counts of this clonotype. The chain employs TRBV12-3 or TRBV12-4 and TRBJ1-5; D ambiguous. The CDR3 loop spans 12 amino acids. V was trimmed by 2 bases and J by 3 bases, leaving 2 bases between them. The DNA for the CDR3 is TGTGCCAGCAGTTTACCCAATCAGCCCCAGCATTTT. Its translation: CASSLPNQPQHF.

This clonotype turned up a few times. V usage is TRBV4-1 and J usage is TRBJ2-5, with TRBD1 as a possible D gene (5 bases). The V and J ends lost 0 bases and 2 bases respectively, with 13 bases between them. The CDR3 loop spans 16 amino acids. The germline CDR1 and CDR2 sequences are MGHRA and YSYEKL. The DNA of the CDR3 is TGCGCCAGCAGCCAAGAGGGGCGGAGATCGCAAGAGACCCAGTACTTC. This sequence encodes CASSQEGRRSQETQYF.

The V gene is TRBV29-1, the J gene TRBJ2-3, with a tentative D call TRBD2 (7 bases). The CDR3 is made up of 14 amino acids. Germline CDR1 reads SQVTM; CDR2 reads ANQGSEA. With 7 bases removed from V and 7 bases from J, the gap between germline ends came to 21 bases. CDR3 in DNA: TGCAGCGGCCTTGGGGGGGCGGGCTCGAATACGCAGTATTTT. Protein sequence: CSGLGGAGSNTQYF.

This clonotype was detected ten times or more. V usage is TRBV28 and J usage is TRBJ2-5; TRBD2 matches at 10 bases. Germline CDR1 MDHEN, CDR2 SYDVKM. The CDR3 has 16 residues. The V and J ends lost 4 bases and 4 bases, in that order; junction bases with no gene match: 9. CDR3 nucleotides: TGTGCCAGCAGTTCCATCGACCTAGCGGGAGTAGAGACCCAGTACTTC. Translated: CASSSIDLAGVETQYF.

This chain uses TRBV6-1 with TRBJ1-5, with 7 positions matching TRBD1. Trimming at V came to 0 bases and at J to 1 base, leaving 15 bases not matched to a gene. Germline V gives CDR1 MNHNS, CDR2 SASEGT. The CDR3 covers 20 residues. The CDR3 nucleotides read TGTGCCAGCAGTGAAGCGGAGGTGGCGGCAGGGGGAAGAAGCAATCAGCCCCAGCATTTT. Protein: CASSEAEVAAGGRSNQPQHF.

The chain carries TRBV5-5 and TRBJ1-6, with D unresolved. V lost 2 bases, J lost 9 bases, and 18 bases lay in between. Germline CDR1 is SGHKS and CDR2 is YYEKEE (reference sequence). The CDR3 consists of 16 residues. The CDR3 reads CASSFQTQNGISPLHF. CDR3 sequence (DNA): TGTGCCAGCAGCTTCCAGACACAAAACGGGATTTCACCCCTCCACTTT.

V usage is TRBV4-1 and J usage is TRBJ1-2, with D hard to call. The CDR3 length is 14 residues. Germline assignment: CDR1 MGHRA and CDR2 YSYEKL. V was clipped by 4 bases and J by 4 bases, with 13 bases between them. The CDR3 sequence: CASSRPGSSYGYTF. The DNA of the CDR3 is TGCGCCAGCAGCCGACCCGGCTCTAGCTATGGCTACACCTTC.

This clonotype was counted ten times or more. The chain uses TRBV7-8 and TRBJ2-3; D is uncertain. V was cut by 3 bases and J by 0 bases, with 10 bases left in between. Germline V gene sequence: CDR1 SGHVS, CDR2 FQNEAQ. The CDR3 length is 15 residues. CDR3 in DNA: TGTGCCAGCAGCTTTGGGCTACCTAGCACAGATACGCAGTATTTT. This gives the protein CASSFGLPSTDTQYF. The whole variable domain, remainder taken from reference TRBV7-8 and TRBJ2-3, is GAGVSQSPRYKVAKRGQDVALRCDPISGHVSLFWYQQALGQGPEFLTYFQNEAQLDKSGLPSDRFFAERPEGSVSTLKIQRTQQEDSAVYLCASSFGLPSTDTQYFGPGTRLTVL.

This clonotype was detected once. This chain links TRBV20-1 with TRBJ1-1; D perhaps matches TRBD1 (5 bases). With 3 bases removed from V and 4 bases from J, the gap between germline ends came to 15 bases. CDR1 DFQATT and CDR2 SNEGSKA come from the germline V gene (reference sequence). The CDR3 covers 14 residues. This chain's CDR3 is CSARSRDRLTEAFF. In nucleotides, the CDR3 is TGCAGTGCTAGGAGCAGGGATCGTCTCACTGAAGCTTTCTTT.

The rearrangement uses TRBV6-2 or TRBV6-3 and TRBJ2-7, with TRBD2 as a possible D gene (6 bases). The germline CDR1 and CDR2 sequences are MNHEY and SVGEGT. The CDR3 length is 13 residues. V was cut by 9 bases and J by 8 bases, with 20 bases left in between. CDR3 sequence: CASSVMDGGKQYF. DNA of the CDR3: TGTGCCAGTTCCGTCATGGACGGCGGGAAGCAGTACTTC.

This clonotype was seen at least ten times. This chain uses TRBV2 with TRBJ1-5; no firm D call. The CDR3 sequence is 15 residues long. With 6 bases removed from V and 0 bases from J, the gap between germline ends came to 12 bases. Germline V gene data show CDR1 as SNHLY and CDR2 as FYNNEI. Here the CDR3 DNA reads TGTGCCAGCAGCGACGACCGTCATAGCAATCAGCCCCAGCATTTT. This gives the protein CASSDDRHSNQPQHF.

This clonotype was seen ten or more times. The rearrangement links TRBV11-2 to TRBJ2-2, with D tentatively TRBD1 or TRBD2 (5 bases each). Germline V gene lookup returns CDR1 SGHAT and CDR2 FQNNGV. The length of the CDR3 is 12 residues. Trimming removed 6 bases from V and 7 bases from J, with 9 bases in between. This chain's CDR3 is CASSRGDGELFF. In DNA, the CDR3 is TGTGCCAGCAGTCGAGGGGACGGGGAGCTGTTTTTT.